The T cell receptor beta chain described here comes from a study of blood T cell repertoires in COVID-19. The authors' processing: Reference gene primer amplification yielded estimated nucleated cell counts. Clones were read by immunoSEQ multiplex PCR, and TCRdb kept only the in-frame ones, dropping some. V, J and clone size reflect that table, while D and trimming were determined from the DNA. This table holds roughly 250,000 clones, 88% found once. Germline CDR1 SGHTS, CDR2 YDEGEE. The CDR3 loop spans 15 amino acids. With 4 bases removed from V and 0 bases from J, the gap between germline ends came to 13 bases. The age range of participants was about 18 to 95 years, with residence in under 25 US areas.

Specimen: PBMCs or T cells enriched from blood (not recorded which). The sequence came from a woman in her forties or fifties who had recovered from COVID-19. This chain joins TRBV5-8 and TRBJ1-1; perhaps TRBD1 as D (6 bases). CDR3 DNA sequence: TGTGCCAGCAGCCTGAGGACAGCTATGAACACTGAAGCTTTCTTT. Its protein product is CASSLRTAMNTEAFF.